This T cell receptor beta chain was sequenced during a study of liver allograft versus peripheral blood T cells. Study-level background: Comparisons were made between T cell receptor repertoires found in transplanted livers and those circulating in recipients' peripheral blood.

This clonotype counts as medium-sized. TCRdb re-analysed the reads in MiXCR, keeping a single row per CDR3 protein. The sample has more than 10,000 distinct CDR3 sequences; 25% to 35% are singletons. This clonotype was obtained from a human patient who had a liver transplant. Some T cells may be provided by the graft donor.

CDR3 sequence reads: CASSERTGTGNTGELFF. DNA of the CDR3: TGTGCCAGCAGTGAACGTACCGGGACAGGGAACACCGGGGAGCTGTTTTTT. This chain links TRBV6-1 with TRBJ2-2; TRBD1 agrees at 8 bases. There are 17 residues in the CDR3. Germline V lookup: CDR1 MNHNS, CDR2 SASEGT. V lost 2 bases to trimming and J lost 1 base; unmatched junction nucleotides: 6.